This record concerns one TCR beta chain sequence. Measured with immunoSEQ multiplex PCR; TCRdb has only the in-frame clones, and not every one. This sample has more than 400,000 clones; approximately 81% occur once, and the top ten carry about 13%. This record comes from a study of shared clonotypes between healthy human individuals. The clonotype comes from a middle-aged woman in good health. Some clones in this sample may be carry-over from other donors' samples. The sample taken for sequencing was PBMCs.

CDR3 in DNA: TGTGCCAGCAGCTTTCTAACTAGCTTCAACCACGAGCAGTACTTC. The encoded protein is CASSFLTSFNHEQYF. The chain has TRBV12-1 and TRBJ2-7; the table calls TRBD2, which could not be checked here. TRBV12-1 has pseudogene status. CDR3 length: 15 amino acids.